The entry below gives a single T cell receptor beta chain sequence along with its context. Its antigen is as yet unknown. The data belong to a study of OX40 agonist ivuxolimab in advanced cancers. On the study more broadly: Dose-escalation patients' cancers were hepatocellular carcinoma, melanoma, renal cell or head and neck cancer. Earlier anti-PD-1, anti-PD-L1 or anti-CTLA-4 therapy was permitted; under 50% had received some.

Assay used: immunoSEQ multiplex PCR; TCRdb lists only in-frame clones, some missing. Of 25,000 to 35,000 clones in the sample, over 60% were seen once. The V end lost 10 bases, the J end lost 10 bases, and 16 bases lay between the germline ends. CDR1 and CDR2 (germline): SNHLY, FYNNEI. The CDR3 has 11 residues. General study findings and limits: Antigen specificity remained undetermined for the expanded peripheral T cells.

The TCR comes from an adult with an advanced solid tumor such as melanoma, head and neck, liver or kidney cancer. The sample consisted of CD4+ or CD8+ T cells sorted from blood, taken in a trial of the OX40 agonist ivuxolimab. The rearrangement joins TRBV2 to TRBJ1-2; unclear D gene. The CDR3 spells CATGGGEVYTF. The CDR3 bases are TGTGCCACCGGTGGAGGTGAGGTCTACACCTTC.